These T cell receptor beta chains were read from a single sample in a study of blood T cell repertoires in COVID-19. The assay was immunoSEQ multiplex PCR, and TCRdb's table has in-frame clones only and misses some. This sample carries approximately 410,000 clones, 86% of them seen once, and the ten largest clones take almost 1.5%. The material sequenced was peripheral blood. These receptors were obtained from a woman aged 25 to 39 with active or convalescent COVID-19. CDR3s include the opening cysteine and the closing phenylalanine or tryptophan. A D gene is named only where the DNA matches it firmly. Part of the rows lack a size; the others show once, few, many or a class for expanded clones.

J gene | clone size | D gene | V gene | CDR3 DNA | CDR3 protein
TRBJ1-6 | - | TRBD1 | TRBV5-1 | TGCGCCAGCAGCTTGTTCCCGGGACAGGGGGAGAAGGGGAATTCACCCCTCCACTTT | CASSLFPGQGEKGNSPLHF
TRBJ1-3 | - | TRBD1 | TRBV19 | TGTGCCAGTGCTTCTACAGGGGCGACCCCAATATATTTT | CASASTGATPIYF
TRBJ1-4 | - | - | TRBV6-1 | TGTGCCAGCAGTGATTTTAGCTTGGATGAAAAACTGTTTTTT | CASSDFSLDEKLFF
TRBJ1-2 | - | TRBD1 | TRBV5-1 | TGCGCCAGCAGCCCGGGGACAGTGAACTATGGCTACACCTTC | CASSPGTVNYGYTF
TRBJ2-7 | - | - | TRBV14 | TGTGCCAGCAGCCAAAAGGAGGGACAGTTAAGCTCCTACGAGCAGTACTTC | CASSQKEGQLSSYEQYF
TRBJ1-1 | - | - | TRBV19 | TGTGCCAGTAGTTTAAGGGGTGACGGGGAAGCTTTCTTT | CASSLRGDGEAFF
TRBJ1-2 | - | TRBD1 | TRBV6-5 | TGTGCCAGCAGAAGACAGGGATACTATGGCTACACCTTC | CASRRQGYYGYTF
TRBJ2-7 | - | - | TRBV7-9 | TGTGCCAGCAGCTTAGACAAGTCCTACGAGCAGTACTTC | CASSLDKSYEQYF
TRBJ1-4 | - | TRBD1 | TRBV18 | TGTGCCAGCTCACCACCGAAAGGACAGGGTACTAATGAAAAACTGTTTTTT | CASSPPKGQGTNEKLFF
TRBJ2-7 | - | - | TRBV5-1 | TGCGCCAGCAGGTCGAGTCAGGCCTACGAGCAGTACTTC | CASRSSQAYEQYF
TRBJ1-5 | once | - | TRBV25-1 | TGTGCCAGCAGTGAACAAGGGGATCAGCCCCAGCATTTT | CASSEQGDQPQHF
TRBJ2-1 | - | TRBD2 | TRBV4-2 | TGTGCCAGCAGCCAAGAGGCACCCGGGGGGTACGAGCAGTTCTTC | CASSQEAPGGYEQFF
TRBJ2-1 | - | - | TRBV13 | TGTGCCAGCAGCTTATCTACCTACAATGAGCAGTTCTTC | CASSLSTYNEQFF
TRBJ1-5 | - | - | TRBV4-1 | TGCGCCAGCAGCCAAGAAAGACAAGACAATCAGCCCCAGCATTTT | CASSQERQDNQPQHF
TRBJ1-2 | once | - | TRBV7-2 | TGTGCCAGCAGCTCAGGGTTCTATGGCTACACCTTC | CASSSGFYGYTF
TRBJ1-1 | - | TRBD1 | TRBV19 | TGTGCCAGTAGGAAACAGGGGAAGAACACTGAAGCTTTCTTT | CASRKQGKNTEAFF
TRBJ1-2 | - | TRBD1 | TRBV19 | TGTGCCAGTACCAGACAGGGGGCGAACTATGGCTACACCTTC | CASTRQGANYGYTF
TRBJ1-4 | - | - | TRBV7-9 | TGTGCCAGCAGCTTAGAATCTCAGGGTGAAAAACTGTTTTTT | CASSLESQGEKLFF
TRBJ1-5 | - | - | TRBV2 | TGTGCCAGCAGTGAAGCCATGAGCAATCAGCCCCAGCATTTT | CASSEAMSNQPQHF
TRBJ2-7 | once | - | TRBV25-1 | TGTGCCAGCAGCGCAGGGGTGGGCTACGAGCAGTACTTC | CASSAGVGYEQYF
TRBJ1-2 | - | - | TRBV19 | TGTGCCAGTACCCCCACTCTCGGTGGTTGGGGCTACACCTTC | CASTPTLGGWGYTF
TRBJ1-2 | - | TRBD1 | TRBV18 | TGTGCCAGCTCACCACGGACAGGGCTGGATGGCTACACCTTC | CASSPRTGLDGYTF
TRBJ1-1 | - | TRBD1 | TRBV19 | TGTGCCAGTAGTGCAGGGACAGTGAACACTGAAGCTTTCTTT | CASSAGTVNTEAFF
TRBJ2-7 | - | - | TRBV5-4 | TGTGCCAGCAGCTTGGCCAACGCGTTCGAGCAGTACTTC | CASSLANAFEQYF
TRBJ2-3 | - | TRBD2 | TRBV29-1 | TGCAGCGTTGAGCTTAGCGGGGGATACACAGATACGCAGTATTTT | CSVELSGGYTDTQYF
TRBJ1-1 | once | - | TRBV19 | TGTGCCAGTAGTATAGCCGGGGGTGTCACTGAAGCTTTCTTT | CASSIAGGVTEAFF
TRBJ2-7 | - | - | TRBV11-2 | TGTGCCAGCAGCCAGGAGATTAGCGGCTACGAGCAGTACTTC | CASSQEISGYEQYF
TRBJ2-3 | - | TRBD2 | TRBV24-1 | TGTGCCACCAGTGAACAAGGACTAGCGGGGAGGACAGATACGCAGTATTTT | CATSEQGLAGRTDTQYF
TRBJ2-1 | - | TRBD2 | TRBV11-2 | TGTGCCAGCAGCCCAAGAGAGAGCGGGGGGCAGTTCTTC | CASSPRESGGQFF
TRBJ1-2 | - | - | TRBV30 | TGTGCCTGGAGTGTACTGCTTAATTTAATGGTGAGGGGAGGAGGCTACACCTTC | CAWSVLLNLMVRGGGYTF
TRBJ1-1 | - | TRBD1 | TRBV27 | TGTGCCAGCAGTTTATCTCGGCAGGGGGGAATGAACACTGAAGCTTTCTTT | CASSLSRQGGMNTEAFF
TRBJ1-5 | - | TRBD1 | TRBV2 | TGTGCCAGCAGCTTGGACAGGGTACATCAGCCCCAGCATTTT | CASSLDRVHQPQHF
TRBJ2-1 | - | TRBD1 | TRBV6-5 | TGTGCCGGTAGGACAGGGGCCTATGAGCAGTTCTTC | CAGRTGAYEQFF
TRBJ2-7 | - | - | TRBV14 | TGTGCCAGTTCTCCCCGGGGTTCCGGTGAGGAGCAGTACTTC | CASSPRGSGEEQYF
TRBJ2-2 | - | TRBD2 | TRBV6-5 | TGTGCCAGCAGAGATCTAGCGGGGGACACCGGGGAGCTGTTTTTT | CASRDLAGDTGELFF
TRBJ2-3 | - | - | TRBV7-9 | TGTGCCAGCAGCTTAGGAGGCAGGGTGACAGATACGCAGTATTTT | CASSLGGRVTDTQYF
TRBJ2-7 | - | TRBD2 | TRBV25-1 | TGTGCCAGTTCTATAACGGGACTAACCTACGAGCAGTACTTC | CASSITGLTYEQYF
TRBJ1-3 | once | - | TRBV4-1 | TGCGCCAGCAGCCAAGTACAGGTCTCTGGAAACACCATATATTTT | CASSQVQVSGNTIYF
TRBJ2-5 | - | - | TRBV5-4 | TGTGCCAGCAGCACAAAACAGTTACAAGAGACCCAGTACTTC | CASSTKQLQETQYF
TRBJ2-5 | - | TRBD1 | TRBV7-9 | TGTGCCAGCAGCTCGGTGGTGGACAGGGGGGACCAGTACTTC | CASSSVVDRGDQYF
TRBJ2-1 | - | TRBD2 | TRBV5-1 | TGCGCCAGCAATTTATACAGCTTCGGACTAGCGGGGGTAGGTGAGCAGTTCTTC | CASNLYSFGLAGVGEQFF
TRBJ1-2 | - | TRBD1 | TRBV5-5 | TGTGCCAGCAGCGCCGGGACAGGCTATGGCTACACCTTC | CASSAGTGYGYTF
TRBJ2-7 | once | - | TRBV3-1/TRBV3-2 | TGTGCCAGCAGCCGAGTCCGGTACGAGCAGTACTTC | CASSRVRYEQYF
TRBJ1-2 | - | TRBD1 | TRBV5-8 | TGTGCCAGCAGCTCACCGGGACAGAGATACACCTTC | CASSSPGQRYTF
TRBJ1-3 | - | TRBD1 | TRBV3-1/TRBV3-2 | TGTGCCAGCAGTCTGTCAGGGGGTACTGGAAACACCATATATTTT | CASSLSGGTGNTIYF
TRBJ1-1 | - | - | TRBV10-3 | TGTGCCATCAGTGAAGAAGGGGATAGAGCTTTCTTT | CAISEEGDRAFF
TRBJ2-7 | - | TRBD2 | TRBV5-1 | TGCGCCAGCAGCCCATATAGCGGGGTCGGCAACGAGCAGTACTTC | CASSPYSGVGNEQYF
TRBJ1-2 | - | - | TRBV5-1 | TGCGCCAGCAGCTTTGCGTCCGGTGAAGGCTACACCTTC | CASSFASGEGYTF
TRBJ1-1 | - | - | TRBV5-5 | TGTGCCAGCAGCACCCCACCGAGCGCCGTGAACACTGAAGCTTTCTTT | CASSTPPSAVNTEAFF
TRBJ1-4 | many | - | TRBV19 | TGTGCCAGTAGCCCCGTAGTTGAGGAAAAACTGTTTTTT | CASSPVVEEKLFF
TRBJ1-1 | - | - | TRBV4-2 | TGTGCCAGCAGCCAAGTGGTGGACATGAACACTGAAGCTTTCTTT | CASSQVVDMNTEAFF
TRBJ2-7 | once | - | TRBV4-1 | TGCGCCAGCAGCCAATTCCCGCGGGATTTCGAGCAGTACTTC | CASSQFPRDFEQYF
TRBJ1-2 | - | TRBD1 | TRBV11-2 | TGTGCCAGCACTCCCCCGGGACAGGTTAACTATGGCTACACCTTC | CASTPPGQVNYGYTF
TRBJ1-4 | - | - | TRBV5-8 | TGTGCCAGCAGCTTGGGCGGACACACAAATGAAAAACTGTTTTTT | CASSLGGHTNEKLFF
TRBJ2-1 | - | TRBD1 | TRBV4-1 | TGCGCCAGCAGCCACAAAGACAGGGGGCGAAATGAGCAGTTCTTC | CASSHKDRGRNEQFF
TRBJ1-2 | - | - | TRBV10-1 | TGCGCCAGCAGTGGACAAAATTCCTATGGCTACACCTTC | CASSGQNSYGYTF
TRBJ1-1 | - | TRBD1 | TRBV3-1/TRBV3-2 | TGTGCCAGCAGCCAAGAATGGGACAGGGGAGCCGCAAACACTGAAGCTTTCTTT | CASSQEWDRGAANTEAFF
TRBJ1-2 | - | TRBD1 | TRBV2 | TGTGCCAGCAGTGAATCGACAGGGGGTTATGGCTACACCTTC | CASSESTGGYGYTF
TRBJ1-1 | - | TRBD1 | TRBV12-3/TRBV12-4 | TGTGCCAGCAACCCGGGACAGGGGACTGAAGCTTTCTTT | CASNPGQGTEAFF